These 23 T cell receptor beta chains were sequenced from one sample in a study of early T cells in non-severe SARS-CoV-2 infection. TCRdb processed the 5' RACE reads anew with MiXCR; each CDR3 protein has one entry. The profile shows 20,000 to 25,000 distinct CDR3 sequences, about 4% of them singletons. The sample comprised whole blood. These receptors were taken from an adult who was a healthcare worker with PCR-confirmed SARS-CoV-2 infection or an uninfected control (not recorded which).

This clonotype has a count of ten or more. The chain uses TRBV3-1 and TRBJ1-4; D ambiguous. The CDR3 spans 13 residues. V was pared by 5 bases and J by 7 bases, with 11 bases between. Germline V lookup: CDR1 LGHDT, CDR2 YNNKEL (reference sequence). CDR3 nucleotides: TGTGCCAGCAGCTTCCCTGGCGGTGAAAAACTGTTTTTT. This gives the protein CASSFPGGEKLFF.

This clonotype was detected many times. The genes are TRBV28 and TRBJ2-2; 9 bases fit TRBD1. CDR1 is MDHEN, CDR2 SYDVKM, per germline. The J segment lost 6 bases and the V segment lost 2 bases, leaving 22 bases of the junction unmatched. The CDR3 contains 21 residues. The CDR3 DNA reads as TGTGCCAGCAGTTTACCAATTGGGCCCGACAGGGGGTATGATTACTCCGGGGAGCTGTTTTTT. It codes for CASSLPIGPDRGYDYSGELFF.

The chain has TRBV10-1 and TRBJ2-1, with 8 bases lining up with TRBD1. The CDR3 runs 15 residues. CDR1 is WNHNN, CDR2 SYGVQD, per germline (reference sequence). V lost 3 bases and J lost 13; bases outside the gene matches: 14. CDR3 bases: TGCGCCAGCAGTGAAGGAACAGGGGGGACAGACCCCCAGTTCTTC. Translating it yields CASSEGTGGTDPQFF.

This clonotype was detected many times. J is TRBJ1-3 and V is TRBV9, with unresolved D. The CDR3 covers 13 residues. V lost 3 bases and J 4 bases, leaving 8 bases between the germline ends. CDR1 and CDR2 (germline): SGDLS, YYNGEE. DNA of the CDR3: TGTGCCAGCAGCGCAACCATGGGAAACACCATATATTTT. It encodes CASSATMGNTIYF.

CDR3 DNA: TGTGCCAGCAGACTACTCGCAGTGTCGGGGGAGCAGTACTTC. It encodes CASRLLAVSGEQYF. V is TRBV7-8 and J is TRBJ2-7; possible D gene TRBD2, 5 bases. This CDR3 is 14 amino acids long. Germline CDR1 SGHVS, CDR2 FQNEAQ. V gave up 6 bases and J gave up 7 bases, with 19 bases separating them.

Many counts were recorded for this clonotype. The rearrangement uses TRBV3-1 and TRBJ2-4; D remains unclear. The V end lost 4 bases, the J end lost 0 bases, and 4 bases lay between the germline ends. The CDR3 spans 13 residues. Per the germline V gene, CDR1 is LGHDT and CDR2 is YNNKEL (reference sequence). Written as DNA, the CDR3 is TGTGCCAGCAGCCTGGGAGCCAAAAACATTCAGTACTTC. Translation gives CASSLGAKNIQYF. Together with reference TRBV3-1 and TRBJ2-4, the CDR3 gives the full variable domain: DTAVSQTPKYLVTQMGNDKSIKCEQNLGHDTMYWYKQDSKKFLKIMFSYNNKELIINETVPNRFSPKSPDKAHLNLHINSLELGDSAVYFCASSLGAKNIQYFGAGTRLSVL.

At least ten counts were recorded for this clonotype. The J gene is TRBJ1-2, the V gene TRBV21-1; the table names TRBD1, a call not compared with the DNA. TRBV21-1 is described as a pseudogene. The CDR3 is 13 amino acids. The CDR3 sequence: CASSKEGANGYTF. CDR3 in DNA: TGTGCCAGCAGCAAAGAGGGGGCGAATGGCTACACCTTC.

This clonotype was detected only a few times. A read error may be the cause here, since a much bigger clone is one base away. V is TRBV6-2 or TRBV6-3 and J is TRBJ2-7; D call uncertain. Germline V lookup: CDR1 MNHEY, CDR2 SVGEGT. This CDR3 contains 14 residues. DNA for the CDR3: TGTGCCAGCATTTACTCGGGCAGGTTCTACGAGCAGTACTTC. Translation gives CASIYSGRFYEQYF.

This clonotype was counted at least ten times. The CDR3 reads CASSPGLHAGELFF. DNA of the CDR3: TGTGCCAGCAGCCCGGGACTACACGCCGGGGAGCTGTTTTTT. The chain has TRBV7-8 and TRBJ2-2, with 7 nucleotides matching TRBD2. Germline V gives CDR1 SGHVS, CDR2 FQNEAQ. The CDR3 covers 14 residues. With 5 bases clipped from V and 6 bases from J, the junction kept 6 bases outside the gene matches.

This clonotype qualifies as medium-sized (0.01 to 0.1%). This chain joins TRBV7-9 and TRBJ2-5; possibly TRBD2 for D (5 bases). The ends were cut back, 1 base at V and 0 bases at J, with 6 bases in the middle. This CDR3 has 14 amino acids. Germline values: CDR1 SEHNR, CDR2 FQNEAQ (reference sequence). CDR3 loop: CASSLGRYQETQYF. The CDR3 DNA reads as TGTGCCAGCAGCTTAGGGAGGTACCAAGAGACCCAGTACTTC.

By frequency in the sample, this clonotype is medium-sized. The CDR3 sequence is CAWGKRTDMNTEAFF. In DNA form, the CDR3 reads TGTGCCTGGGGGAAACGGACAGACATGAACACTGAAGCTTTCTTT. This rearrangement joins TRBV30 to TRBJ1-1; a possible D gene is TRBD1 (6 bases). CDR1 is GTSNPN, CDR2 SVGIG, per germline (reference sequence). The CDR3 loop spans 15 amino acids. Deletions cut 5 bases from V and 0 bases from J, with 16 bases between.

This clonotype was seen ten or more times. This chain links TRBV11-2 with TRBJ2-3, with D unclear. Germline CDR1 reads SGHAT; CDR2 reads FQNNGV. V gave up 5 bases and J gave up 6 bases, with 6 bases separating them. The CDR3 is 11 residues long. The CDR3 sequence: CASSQEDTQYF. CDR3 coding DNA: TGTGCCAGCAGCCAGGAGGATACGCAGTATTTT.

This clonotype counts as medium-sized. This rearrangement joins TRBV5-4 to TRBJ1-4; perhaps TRBD1 as D (6 bases). This CDR3 spans 15 amino acids. The V gene's germline CDR1 is SGHNT and CDR2 YYREEE (reference sequence). The V gene lost 5 bases and the J gene lost 3 bases, with 14 bases spanning the gap. The CDR3 DNA reads as TGTGCCAGCAGACCCGACAGGAAATCTAATGAAAAACTGTTTTTT. This translates into CASRPDRKSNEKLFF. Drawing the rest from reference TRBV5-4 and TRBJ1-4, the complete variable domain is ETGVTQSPTHLIKTRGQQVTLRCSSQSGHNTVSWYQQALGQGPQFIFQYYREEENGRGNFPPRFSGLQFPNYSSELNVNALELDDSALYLCASRPDRKSNEKLFFGSGTQLSVL.

This clonotype was counted ten times or more. The rearrangement links TRBV27 to TRBJ2-6; D is perhaps TRBD1 (6 bases). This CDR3 has 18 amino acids. V was pared by 4 bases and J by 0 bases, with 16 bases between. Germline V gene sequence: CDR1 MNHEY, CDR2 SMNVEV (reference sequence). The chain's CDR3 is CASSYLATGISGANVLTF. CDR3 coding DNA: TGTGCCAGCAGTTACCTTGCGACAGGCATCTCTGGGGCCAACGTCCTGACTTTC.

The chain carries TRBV21-1 and TRBJ2-5. TRBV21-1 is noted as a pseudogene. The CDR3 is made up of 9 amino acids. Here the CDR3 DNA reads TGTGCCAGCAAAGAGACCCAGTACTTC. Translated, it gives CASKETQYF.

This clonotype came up a few times. This chain joins TRBV12-3 or TRBV12-4 and TRBJ2-3; TRBD1 matches 8 bases. After removal of 5 bases from V and 6 bases from J, the junction contained 10 bases not matched to a gene. The CDR3 runs 15 residues. The CDR3, as DNA: TGTGCCAGCAGTCTCTCAGGGGGCGCATCGGATACGCAGTATTTT. Its protein is CASSLSGGASDTQYF.

By sample fraction, this clonotype is medium-sized (0.01 to 0.1%). The rearrangement links TRBV3-1 to TRBJ1-4; weak D call: TRBD1 (5 bases). The CDR3 contains 14 residues. Looked up from germline, CDR1 is LGHDT and CDR2 is YNNKEL (reference sequence). V lost 4 bases and J lost 1, with 7 bases in between. The DNA for the CDR3 is TGTGCCAGCAGCCTCAGGGAAACTAATGAAAAACTGTTTTTT. This encodes CASSLRETNEKLFF.

This clonotype was counted ten times or more. This chain uses TRBV10-1 with TRBJ2-7; no clear D gene. Trimming removed 8 bases from V and 5 bases from J, with 19 bases in between. Germline lookup yields CDR1 WNHNN and CDR2 SYGVQD (reference sequence). The CDR3 extends over 14 amino acids. The CDR3 DNA reads TGCGCCAGCGGTATACAGCGACATAAGGACGAGCAGTACTTC. This gives the protein CASGIQRHKDEQYF.

Only a few counts were recorded for this clonotype. The V call is TRBV12-3 or TRBV12-4, the J call TRBJ2-1, with TRBD2 matching 7 bases. The trim removed 7 bases at V and 7 bases at J, leaving 13 bases unmatched. The CDR3 loop spans 15 amino acids. CDR3 amino acids: CASISGLAGGNEQFF. For the CDR3, the DNA is TGTGCCAGCATCTCCGGACTTGCCGGGGGGAATGAGCAGTTCTTC.

Many counts were recorded for this clonotype. This chain joins TRBV10-3 and TRBJ2-1, with 7 bases aligning to TRBD2. The ends lost 2 bases at V and 2 bases at J; junction bases unmatched: 15. The CDR3 totals 19 residues. CDR1 ENHRY and CDR2 SYGVKD come from the germline V gene. DNA of the CDR3: TGTGCCATCAGTGAGCCGCAGACTAGCCTCCGGGCCCCCTACAATGAGCAGTTCTTC. Protein sequence: CAISEPQTSLRAPYNEQFF.

This clonotype was seen ten or more times. CDR3 nucleotide sequence: TGTGCCAGCAGGAAAACAGGGTCCTTGTATGGCTACACCTTC. It is translated as CASRKTGSLYGYTF. V usage is TRBV12-3 or TRBV12-4 and J usage is TRBJ1-2; D is perhaps TRBD1 (6 bases). This CDR3 has 14 amino acids. V was clipped by 6 bases and J by 5 bases, with 16 bases between them.

In its sample, this clonotype is medium-sized. The V call is TRBV12-2, the J call TRBJ2-6; TRBD1, the table's D call, was not compared with the DNA. TRBV12-2 is marked as a pseudogene. The CDR3 has 18 residues. This CDR3 is CASRPWPTGDSGANVLTF. The CDR3 coding sequence is TGTGCAAGTCGCCCCTGGCCGACAGGGGACTCTGGGGCCAACGTCCTGACTTTC.

Only a few counts were recorded for this clonotype. J is TRBJ2-3 and V is TRBV6-2 or TRBV6-3; 7 nucleotides line up with TRBD2. The CDR3 spans 14 residues. V gave up 4 bases and J gave up 3 bases; unmatched junction bases: 4. Germline V gene lookup returns CDR1 MNHEY and CDR2 SVGEGT. The CDR3 spells CASSLGAGTDTQYF. CDR3 DNA: TGTGCCAGCAGTTTAGGAGCGGGGACAGATACGCAGTATTTT.